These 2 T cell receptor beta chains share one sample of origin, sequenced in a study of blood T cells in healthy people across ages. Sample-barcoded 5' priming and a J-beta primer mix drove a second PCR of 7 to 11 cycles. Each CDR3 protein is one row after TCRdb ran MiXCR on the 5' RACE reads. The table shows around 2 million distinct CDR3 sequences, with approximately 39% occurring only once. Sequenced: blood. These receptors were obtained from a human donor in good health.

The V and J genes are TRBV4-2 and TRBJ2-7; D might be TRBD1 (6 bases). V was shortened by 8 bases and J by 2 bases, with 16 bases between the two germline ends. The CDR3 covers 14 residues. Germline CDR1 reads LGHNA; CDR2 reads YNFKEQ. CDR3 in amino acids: CASAPWDTTYEQYF. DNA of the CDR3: TGTGCCAGCGCACCATGGGACACTACCTACGAGCAGTACTTC.

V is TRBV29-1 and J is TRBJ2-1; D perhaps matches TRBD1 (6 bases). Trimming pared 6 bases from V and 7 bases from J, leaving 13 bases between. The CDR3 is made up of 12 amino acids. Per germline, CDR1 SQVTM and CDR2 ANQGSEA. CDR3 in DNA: TGCAGCGTGGTAAAGGGGGTGAATGAGCAGTTCTTC. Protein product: CSVVKGVNEQFF.